This T cell receptor beta chain was captured by sequencing in a study of beta chain features in type 1 diabetes. Findings and limits, study-wide: For cells with high TCR expression, cDNA sequencing could yield over-representation. Among all four CD4+ subsets, Type 1 diabetes patients had TCRB CDR3s that were moderately but significantly shorter.

There was one heparinised blood draw per donor, averaging roughly 110 mL. Germline V CDR1 and CDR2: SGHRS, YFSETQ. The length of the CDR3 is 13 residues. Trimming took off 3 bases at V and 7 bases at J, with 13 bases between the two ends. The study reverse transcribed the entire isolated RNA, so it sequenced expressed TCRB transcripts. Sequencing used immunoSEQ multiplex PCR; TCRdb keeps in-frame clones, though not all of them. Of 300,000 or so clones in the sample, about 13% were seen once. A note on this clone: Its antigen remains unknown.

The clonotype originates from a woman younger than 30 with type 1 diabetes. Sequencing was performed on naive CD4+ T cells from blood. The chain links TRBV5-1 to TRBJ1-1; no clear D. The CDR3 is CASSSLGSGEAFF. The DNA of the CDR3 is TGCGCCAGCAGCTCCCTTGGGAGTGGTGAAGCTTTCTTT.